Listed here is a single T cell receptor (beta chain). The CDR3 sequence is 15 residues long. CDR1 and CDR2 (germline): SGHRS, YFSETQ. Trimming cost V 4 bases and J 5 bases; bases outside gene matches: 7. This entry comes from a study of cytomegalovirus exposure and HLA in healthy donors. Study as a whole: The same platform was used for the 100 to 150 validation repertoires as for the approximately 720 first-cohort repertoires, as reported in a later analysis.

The table came from immunoSEQ multiplex PCR; TCRdb's copy has only in-frame clones and leaves some out. This sample has some 130,000 clones, with approximately 82% found just once. Sequencing input: PBMCs. The chain joins TRBV5-1 to TRBJ2-1; 9 bases are a match to TRBD2. The sequence was collected from a man aged 25 to 45 in good health and CMV-seropositive. CDR3 DNA: TGCGCCAGCAGCGGGATAGCGGGAGTGAACAATGAGCAGTTCTTC. It specifies CASSGIAGVNNEQFF.